This T cell receptor (beta chain) was sequenced in a study of T cells in Graves' hyperthyroidism and ophthalmopathy. Study in general: The authors collected peripheral blood at initial diagnosis, before any treatment. Study-level results: Ophthalmopathy was model-predicted a median about 6.9 months pre-onset. Blood also held most thyroid clonotypes expanded beyond 0.001. Researchers report that a 13 V-J model separated ophthalmopathy from stable hyperthyroidism.

The germline CDR1 and CDR2 sequences are MNHEY and SVGAGI. The J segment lost 8 bases and the V segment lost 2 bases, leaving 7 bases of the junction unmatched. The CDR3 covers 15 residues. There were TCR beta CDR3 regions amplified from RNA transcripts. Initially, a first-round RT-PCR of the TCR CDR3 employed the HTBI primer set. Via MiXCR, TCRdb re-called the multiplex PCR reads, giving one row per CDR3 protein. The data hold hundreds of thousands of distinct CDR3 sequences, with under 20% observed a single time. Regarding this clonotype: Its matching antigen is unknown.

The origin of this receptor is a woman aged 45-65 years with Graves' hyperthyroidism that later progressed to Graves' ophthalmopathy. The J gene is TRBJ1-4, the V gene TRBV6-5; 8 bases align to TRBD1. The sample consisted of blood. This CDR3 is CASSYTPTGEEKLFF. DNA of the CDR3: TGTGCCAGCAGTTACACCCCGACAGGGGAGGAAAAACTGTTTTTT.